This T cell receptor (beta chain) originates from a study of T cells in Graves' hyperthyroidism and ophthalmopathy. Study findings and constraints: Stable hyperthyroidism was told apart from ophthalmopathy by a model built on 13 V-J features.

This clonotype was seen ten or more times. The antigen is unknown. The investigators amplified TCR beta CDR3 regions from RNA transcripts. HTBI primers were the set used in a first-round RT-PCR of the TCR CDR3. A single record per CDR3 protein comes from TCRdb applying MiXCR to the multiplex PCR reads. The table shows hundreds of thousands of distinct CDR3 sequences, with 14% occurring only once. Trimming removed 3 bases from V and 0 bases from J, with 12 bases in between. CDR1 GTSNPN and CDR2 SVGIG come from the germline V gene (reference sequence). The CDR3 runs to 14 residues. The chain is built from TRBV30 and TRBJ2-7; D call uncertain. This clonotype originated in a woman under 30 with Graves' hyperthyroidism. Sequencing was done on a sample of blood. In DNA, the CDR3 is TGTGCCTGGAGGTCCGATCCCAGCTCCTACGAGCAGTACTTC. Translating gives CAWRSDPSSYEQYF.